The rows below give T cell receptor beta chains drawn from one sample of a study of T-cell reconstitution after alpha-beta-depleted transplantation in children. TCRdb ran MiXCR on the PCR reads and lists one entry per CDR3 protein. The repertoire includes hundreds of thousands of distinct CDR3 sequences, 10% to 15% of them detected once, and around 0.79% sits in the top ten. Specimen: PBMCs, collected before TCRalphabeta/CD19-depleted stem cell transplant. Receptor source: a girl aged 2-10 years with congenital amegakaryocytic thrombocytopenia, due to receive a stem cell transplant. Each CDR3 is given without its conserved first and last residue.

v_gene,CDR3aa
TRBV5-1,ASSLAGLYGDTQY
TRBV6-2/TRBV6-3,ASSSGTRVNIQY
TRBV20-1,SARGPLLHEQY
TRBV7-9,ASSSYRDEQY
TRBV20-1,SARDMGESDEQY
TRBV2,ASVPGTSVYEQY
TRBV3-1,ASSQPQGAEELF
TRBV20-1,SARPDSEGYT
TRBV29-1,SVNGGTIMGETQY
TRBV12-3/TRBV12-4,ASRSQGSSTEAF
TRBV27,ASANTGVQPQH
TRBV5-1,ASSLTAAGLRREETQY
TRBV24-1,ATSPGQGRNEQY
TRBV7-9,ASSLSTGKFSYEQY
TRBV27,ASSPRTGPSNQPQH
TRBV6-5,ASTEGLAYYNEQF
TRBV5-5,ASSLSPLQETQY
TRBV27,ASSLSGMGANTGELF
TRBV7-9,ASSLSPGHHEAF
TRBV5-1,ASSGTTSGSDEQF
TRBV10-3,AISREHNVADTQY
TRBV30,AWSLTTFYEQY
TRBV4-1,ASSLHGVNSPLH
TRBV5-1,AVSEAAYNEQF
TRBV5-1,ASRSAGTGTKNIQY
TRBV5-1,ASSLGRLGSQVYEQY
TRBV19,ASAPTGPYEQY